This T cell receptor (beta chain) came from a study of blood T cell repertoires in COVID-19. TCRdb keeps only in-frame clones here, not all; method: immunoSEQ multiplex PCR. The table shows about 490,000 clones, with 70% to 90% occurring only once. Per the germline V gene, CDR1 is SGHTS and CDR2 is YDEGEE. The CDR3 loop spans 16 amino acids. V dropped 0 bases and J dropped 0 bases, with 10 bases sitting between them. Material: peripheral blood. The origin of this receptor is a human donor in a cohort sampled during active COVID-19. This chain connects TRBV5-8 to TRBJ2-1; D unresolved. The CDR3 sequence: CASSLAITSSYNEQFF. In DNA, the CDR3 is TGTGCCAGCAGCTTGGCGATCACAAGCTCCTACAATGAGCAGTTCTTC. The whole variable domain, filled in from reference TRBV5-8 and TRBJ2-1, reads EAGVTQSPTHLIKTRGQQATLRCSPISGHTSVYWYQQALGLGLQFLLWYDEGEERNRGNFPPRFSGRQFPNYSSELNVNALELEDSALYLCASSLAITSSYNEQFFGPGTRLTVL.